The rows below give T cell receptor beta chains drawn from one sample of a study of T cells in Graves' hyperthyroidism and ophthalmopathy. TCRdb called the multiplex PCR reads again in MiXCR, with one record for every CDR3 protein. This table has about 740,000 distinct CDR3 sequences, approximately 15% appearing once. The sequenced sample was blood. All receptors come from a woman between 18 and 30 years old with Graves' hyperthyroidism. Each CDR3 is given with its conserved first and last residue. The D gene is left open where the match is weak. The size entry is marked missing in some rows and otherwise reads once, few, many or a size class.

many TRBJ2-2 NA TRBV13 TGTGCCAGCAGCACGAACACCGGGGAGCTGTTTTTT CASSTNTGELFF
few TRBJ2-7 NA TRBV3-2 TGTGCCAGCAGCCAAGATCTTGCTAGCGGGGTTGGGTGGGAGCAGTACTTC CASSQDLASGVGWEQYF
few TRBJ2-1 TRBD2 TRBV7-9 TGTGCCAGCAGCTTGTATCTGGAAGCGGGAGATGAGCAGTTCTTC CASSLYLEAGDEQFF
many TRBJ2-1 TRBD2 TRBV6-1 TGTGCCAGCAGACGGACCGTAGCGGGAGGAAACAATGAGCAGTTCTTC CASRRTVAGGNNEQFF
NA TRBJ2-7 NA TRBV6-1 TGTGCCAGCAGTGAAGTAGGAGTGCCCTACGAGCAGTACTTC CASSEVGVPYEQYF
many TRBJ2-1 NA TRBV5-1 TGCGCCAGCAGCTTGCTGAGCGGGCCCTACAATGAGCAGTTCTTC CASSLLSGPYNEQFF
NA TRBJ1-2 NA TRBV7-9 TGTGCCAGCAGCTGGAGGGACGCTGGGCGGGTTAGGGGCTACACCTTC CASSWRDAGRVRGYTF
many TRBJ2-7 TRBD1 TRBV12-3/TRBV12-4 TGTGCCAGCAGTTCCGAAGAGGACAGGCGCCACTCCTACGAGCAGTACTTC CASSSEEDRRHSYEQYF
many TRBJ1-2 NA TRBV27 TGTGCCAGCAGTTTATCGGGAGGGAGATGGAAAAACTATGGCTACACCTTC CASSLSGGRWKNYGYTF
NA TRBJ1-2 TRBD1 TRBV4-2 TGTGCCAGCAGCCAAGGAGTGGGACAGGGGGCAGATTATGGCTACACCTTC CASSQGVGQGADYGYTF
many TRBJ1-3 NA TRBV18 TGTGCCAGCTCACCACAGGGAGCCGAAAACACCATATATTTT CASSPQGAENTIYF
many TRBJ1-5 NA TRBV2 TGTGCCAGCAGGAAGGAAGGAAGCAATCAGCCCCAGCATTTT CASRKEGSNQPQHF
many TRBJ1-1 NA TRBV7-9 TGTGCCAGCGGCGACATGAACACTGAAGCTTTCTTT CASGDMNTEAFF
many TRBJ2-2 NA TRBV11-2 TGTGCCAGCAGGCCCTTCTGGGTTCGGCGGGGAGCGAACACCGGGGAGCTGTTTTTT CASRPFWVRRGANTGELFF
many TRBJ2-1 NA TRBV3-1 TGTGCCAGCAGCCCAAAGGGCCTTTCCTACAATGAGCAGTTCTTC CASSPKGLSYNEQFF
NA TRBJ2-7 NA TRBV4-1 TGCGCCAGCAGCCAAGGCCCGGGACTGGTATACGAGCAGTACTTC CASSQGPGLVYEQYF
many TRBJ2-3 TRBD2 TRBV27 TGTGCCAGCAGCTTGCTAGCGGGGGGGACGGATACGCAGTATTTT CASSLLAGGTDTQYF
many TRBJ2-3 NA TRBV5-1 TGCGCCAGCAGCGACGGGCTGCTGGGTTTTAGTGATACGCAGTATTTT CASSDGLLGFSDTQYF
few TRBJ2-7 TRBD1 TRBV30 TGTGCCTGGGGACAGGGAAACTACGAGCAGTACTTC CAWGQGNYEQYF
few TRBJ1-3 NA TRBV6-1 TGTGCCAGCAGTTTCCCCGGGACACGCTCTGGAAACACCATATATTTT CASSFPGTRSGNTIYF
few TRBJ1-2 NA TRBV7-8 TGTGCCAGCAGACCCCGGGGTCGTATAGGCTACACCTTC CASRPRGRIGYTF
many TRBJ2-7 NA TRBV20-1 TGCAGTGCTTCAAGCTCCTACGAGCAGTACTTC CSASSSYEQYF
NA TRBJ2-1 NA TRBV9 TGTGCCAGCAGATTGTCTCCGGGGGCCGAGCAGTTCTTC CASRLSPGAEQFF
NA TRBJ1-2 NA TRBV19 TGTGCCAGTAGGGGGAAGCGAGGAAGCGGCTACACCTTC CASRGKRGSGYTF
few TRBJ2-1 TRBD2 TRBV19 TGTGCCAGTAGTCCAGGACTAGCGGGAGGGGTTTACAATGAGCAGTTCTTC CASSPGLAGGVYNEQFF
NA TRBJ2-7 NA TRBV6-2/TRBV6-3 TGTGCCAGCAGCTACGGGACATTAGGTTACGAGCAGTACTTC CASSYGTLGYEQYF
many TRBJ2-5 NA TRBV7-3 TGTGCCAGCGGAAAATCAGGGGGGGAGACCCAGTACTTC CASGKSGGETQYF
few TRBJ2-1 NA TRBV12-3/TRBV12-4 TGTGCCAGCAGTTTCTCGCTCAATAGAGTCAATGAGCAGTTCTTC CASSFSLNRVNEQFF
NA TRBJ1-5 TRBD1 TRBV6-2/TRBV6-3 TGTGCCAGCAGACTCGGACAGGGGGCAGCCCAGCATTTT CASRLGQGAAQHF
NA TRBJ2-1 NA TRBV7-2 TGTGCCAGCGCCGGGGCCCGGGGAGTCTACAATGAGCAGTTCTTC CASAGARGVYNEQFF
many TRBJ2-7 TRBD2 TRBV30 TGTGCCTGGAGTGTACTGAGGACTAGCGGGAGCATGCACGAGCAGTACTTC CAWSVLRTSGSMHEQYF
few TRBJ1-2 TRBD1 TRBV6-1 TGTGCCAGCAGTTGGGAGACAGGGTATACCTATGGCTACACCTTC CASSWETGYTYGYTF
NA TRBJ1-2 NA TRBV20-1 TGCAGTGCTAGAGATATGGGAAGGGGCTCTAACTATGGCTACACCTTC CSARDMGRGSNYGYTF
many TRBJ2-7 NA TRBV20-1 TGCAGTGCTACAGCGACCTACGAGCAGTACTTC CSATATYEQYF
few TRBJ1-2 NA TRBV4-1 TGCGCCAGCAGCTCCCACGGCTCCAGGGACTATGGCTACACCTTC CASSSHGSRDYGYTF
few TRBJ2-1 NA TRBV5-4 TGTGCCAGCAGCTTGTCCAGGCTAATCCTTGGGAATGAGCAGTTCTTC CASSLSRLILGNEQFF
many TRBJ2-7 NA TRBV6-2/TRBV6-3 TGTGCCAGCAGTTACTTGGCCTACGAGCAGTACTTC CASSYLAYEQYF
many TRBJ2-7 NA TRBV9 TGTGCCAGTACTAAAGCCGAGAGCTCCTACGAGCAGTACTTC CASTKAESSYEQYF
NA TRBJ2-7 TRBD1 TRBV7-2 TGTGCCAGCACAGGGGGATGGGGGGAGCAGTACTTC CASTGGWGEQYF
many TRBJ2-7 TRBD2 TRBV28 TGTGCCAGCAGTTCTCTCTGGCGGGAGGGAACCGAGCAGTACTTC CASSSLWREGTEQYF
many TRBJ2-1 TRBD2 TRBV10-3 TGTGCCATCAGGATGGGGGGGGTCTATGAGCAGTTCTTC CAIRMGGVYEQFF
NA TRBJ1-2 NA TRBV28 TGTGCCAGCAGTTTATCCTTAAATGGCTACACCTTC CASSLSLNGYTF
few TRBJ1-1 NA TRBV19 TGTGCCAGTAGTTTAGGGGGAACCACTGAAGCTTTCTTT CASSLGGTTEAFF
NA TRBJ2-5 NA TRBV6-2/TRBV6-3 TGTGCCAGCAGTTTGACCCGGGGGTACCAAGAGACCCAGTACTTC CASSLTRGYQETQYF
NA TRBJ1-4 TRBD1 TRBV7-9 TGTGCCAGCAGCTTTGGACAGGGGTGGGAAAAACTGTTTTTT CASSFGQGWEKLFF